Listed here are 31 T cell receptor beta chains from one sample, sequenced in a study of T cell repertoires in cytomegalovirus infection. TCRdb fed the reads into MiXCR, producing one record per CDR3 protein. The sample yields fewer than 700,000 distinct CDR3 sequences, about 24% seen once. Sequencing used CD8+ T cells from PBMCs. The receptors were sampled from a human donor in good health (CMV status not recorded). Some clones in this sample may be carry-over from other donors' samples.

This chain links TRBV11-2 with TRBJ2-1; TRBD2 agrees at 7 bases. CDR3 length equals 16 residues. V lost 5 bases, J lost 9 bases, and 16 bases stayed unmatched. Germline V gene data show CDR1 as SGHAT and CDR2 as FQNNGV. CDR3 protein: CASSHFEGLGVGEQFF. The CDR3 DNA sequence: TGTGCCAGCAGCCATTTCGAAGGACTAGGGGTCGGTGAGCAGTTCTTC.

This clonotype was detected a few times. In DNA, the CDR3 is TGTGCCAGCAGAAGGGGACAGGGGGGAAGGAACACTGAAGCTTTCTTT. Encoded protein: CASRRGQGGRNTEAFF. The chain uses TRBV12-3 or TRBV12-4 and TRBJ1-1; 11 nucleotides agree with TRBD1. The CDR3 spans 16 residues. J gave up 1 base and V 6 bases, and 7 bases lay outside the gene matches.

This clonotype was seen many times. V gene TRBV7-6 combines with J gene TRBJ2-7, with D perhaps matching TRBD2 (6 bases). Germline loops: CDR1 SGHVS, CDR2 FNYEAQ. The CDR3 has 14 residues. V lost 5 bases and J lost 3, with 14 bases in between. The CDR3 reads CASSPTGEGYEQYF. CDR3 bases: TGTGCCAGCAGCCCGACGGGAGAAGGCTACGAGCAGTACTTC.

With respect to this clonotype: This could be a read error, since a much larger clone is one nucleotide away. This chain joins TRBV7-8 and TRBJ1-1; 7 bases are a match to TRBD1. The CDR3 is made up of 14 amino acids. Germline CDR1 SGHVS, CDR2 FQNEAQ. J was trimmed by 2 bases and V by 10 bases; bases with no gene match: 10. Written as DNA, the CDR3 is TGTGCCAACAGACCGACAGGGAGTAACACTGAAGCTTTCTTT. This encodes CANRPTGSNTEAFF.

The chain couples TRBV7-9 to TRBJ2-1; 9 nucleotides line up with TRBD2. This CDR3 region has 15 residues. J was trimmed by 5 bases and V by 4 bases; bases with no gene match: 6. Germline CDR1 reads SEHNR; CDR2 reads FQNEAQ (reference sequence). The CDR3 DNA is TGTGCCAGCAGCTCGACTAGCGGAATCGACAATGAGCAGTTCTTC. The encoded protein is CASSSTSGIDNEQFF.

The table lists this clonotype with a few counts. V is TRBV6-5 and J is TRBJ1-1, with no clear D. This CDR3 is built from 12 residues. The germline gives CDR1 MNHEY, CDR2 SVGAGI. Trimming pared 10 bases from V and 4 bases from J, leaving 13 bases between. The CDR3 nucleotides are TGTGCCATAGGTGGAGGGCCCACTGAAGCTTTCTTT. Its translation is CAIGGGPTEAFF.

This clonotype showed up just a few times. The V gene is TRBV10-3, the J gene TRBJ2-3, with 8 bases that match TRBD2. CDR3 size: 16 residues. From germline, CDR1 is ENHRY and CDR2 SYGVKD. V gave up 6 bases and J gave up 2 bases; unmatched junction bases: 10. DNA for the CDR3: TGTGCCATCAGAATTCGGGGCGGGGGGACCACAGATACGCAGTATTTT. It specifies CAIRIRGGGTTDTQYF.

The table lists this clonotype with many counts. The DNA of the CDR3 is TGTGCCACCAGCCCAGAGATATTGGGGAGAAAAAACATTCAGTACTTC. Its protein product is CATSPEILGRKNIQYF. The J gene is TRBJ2-4, the V gene TRBV15, with a tentative D call TRBD2 (5 bases). This CDR3 is 16 amino acids long. Germline V gene lookup returns CDR1 LNHNV and CDR2 YYDKDF (reference sequence). Trimming took 5 bases from V and 4 from J, leaving 18 bases between them.

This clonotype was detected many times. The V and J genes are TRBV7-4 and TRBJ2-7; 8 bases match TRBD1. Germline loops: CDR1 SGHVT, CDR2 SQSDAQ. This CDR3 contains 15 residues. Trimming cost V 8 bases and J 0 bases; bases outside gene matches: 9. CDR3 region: CASRDRGLSSYEQYF. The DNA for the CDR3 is TGTGCCAGCCGCGACAGGGGCCTGAGCTCCTACGAGCAGTACTTC.

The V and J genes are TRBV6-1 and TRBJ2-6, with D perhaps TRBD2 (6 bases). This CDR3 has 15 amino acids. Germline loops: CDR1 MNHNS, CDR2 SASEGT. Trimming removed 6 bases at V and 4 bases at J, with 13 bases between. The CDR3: CASSHRDSGANVLTF. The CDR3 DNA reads TGTGCCAGCAGCCACCGGGACTCCGGGGCCAACGTCCTGACTTTC.

CDR3 sequence (DNA): TGTGCCACCAGCAGCCTCGGGGCCTCCTACAATGAGCAGTTCTTC. It specifies CATSSLGASYNEQFF. The J gene is TRBJ2-1, the V gene TRBV15; the D call may be TRBD1 or TRBD2 (5 bases each). The CDR3 covers 15 residues. Germline V CDR1 and CDR2: LNHNV, YYDKDF (reference sequence). V was shortened by 3 bases and J by 0 bases, with 9 bases between the two germline ends.

This chain's CDR3 is CASSSGTSSYEQYV. Written as DNA, the CDR3 is TGTGCCAGCAGTTCCGGGACTAGCTCCTACGAGCAGTACGTC. V usage is TRBV27 and J usage is TRBJ2-7, with 8 bases lining up with TRBD2. CDR3 length equals 14 residues. The trim removed 4 bases at V and 0 bases at J, leaving 2 bases unmatched. CDR1 and CDR2 (germline): MNHEY, SMNVEV (reference sequence).

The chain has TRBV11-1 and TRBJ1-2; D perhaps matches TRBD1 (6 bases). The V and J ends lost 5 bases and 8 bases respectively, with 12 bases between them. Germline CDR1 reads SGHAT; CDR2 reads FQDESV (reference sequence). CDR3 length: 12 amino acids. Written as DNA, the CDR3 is TGTGCCAGCAGCCAGACAGGAGTCGGCTACACCTTC. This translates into CASSQTGVGYTF.

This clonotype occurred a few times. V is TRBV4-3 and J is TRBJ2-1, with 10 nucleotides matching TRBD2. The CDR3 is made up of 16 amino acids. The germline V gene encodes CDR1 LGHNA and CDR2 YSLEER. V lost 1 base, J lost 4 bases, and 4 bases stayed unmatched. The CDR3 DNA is TGCGCCAGCAGCCAAGTCGCTAGCGGGGGATACAATGAGCAGTTCTTC. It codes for CASSQVASGGYNEQFF.

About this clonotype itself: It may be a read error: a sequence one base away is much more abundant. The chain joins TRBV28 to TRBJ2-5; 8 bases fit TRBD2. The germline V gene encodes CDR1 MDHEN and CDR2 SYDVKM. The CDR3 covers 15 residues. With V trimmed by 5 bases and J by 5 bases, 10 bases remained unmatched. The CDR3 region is CASSRKRGLRETQYF. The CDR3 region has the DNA TGTGCCAGCAGTCGAAAGCGGGGGCTCCGGGAGACCCAGTACTTC.

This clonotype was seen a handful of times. The chain's CDR3 is CASSNALNTEAFF. The CDR3 nucleotides are TGTGCCAGTAGTAACGCCTTGAACACTGAAGCTTTCTTT. The chain links TRBV19 to TRBJ1-1; D is uncertain. Looked up from germline, CDR1 is LNHDA and CDR2 is SQIVND (reference sequence). The CDR3 contains 13 residues. The V end was cut by 4 bases, the J end by 0 bases, with 6 bases between. The full variable domain, in which reference TRBV19 and TRBJ1-1 provide the parts outside the CDR3, is DGGITQSPKYLFRKEGQNVTLSCEQNLNHDAMYWYRQDPGQGLRLIYYSQIVNDFQKGDIAEGYSVSREKKESFPLTVTSAQKNPTAFYLCASSNALNTEAFFGQGTRLTVV.

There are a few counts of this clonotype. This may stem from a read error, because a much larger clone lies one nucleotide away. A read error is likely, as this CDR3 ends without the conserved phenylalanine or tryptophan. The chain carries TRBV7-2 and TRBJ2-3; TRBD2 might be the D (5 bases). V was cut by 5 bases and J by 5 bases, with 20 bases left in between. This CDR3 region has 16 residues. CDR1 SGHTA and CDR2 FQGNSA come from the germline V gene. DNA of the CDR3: TGTGCCAGCAGCGCTGGACTGAGGCAAACTCGAGATACGCAGTATTAT. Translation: CASSAGLRQTRDTQYY.

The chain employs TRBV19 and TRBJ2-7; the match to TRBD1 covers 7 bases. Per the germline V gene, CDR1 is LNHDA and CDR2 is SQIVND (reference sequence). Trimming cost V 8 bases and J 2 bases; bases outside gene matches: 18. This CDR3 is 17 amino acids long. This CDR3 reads CASHSGTVQQWPYEQYF. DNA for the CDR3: TGTGCCAGTCATTCCGGGACAGTCCAACAATGGCCCTACGAGCAGTACTTC.

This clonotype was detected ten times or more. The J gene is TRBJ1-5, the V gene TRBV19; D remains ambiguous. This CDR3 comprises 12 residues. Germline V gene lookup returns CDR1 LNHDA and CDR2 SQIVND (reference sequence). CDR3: CGAAGSNQPQHF. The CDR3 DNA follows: TGTGGGGCGGCAGGAAGCAATCAGCCCCAGCATTTT.

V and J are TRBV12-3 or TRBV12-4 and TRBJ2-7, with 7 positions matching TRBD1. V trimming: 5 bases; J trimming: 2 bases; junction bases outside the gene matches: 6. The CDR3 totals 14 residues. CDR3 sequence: CASSGQADTYEQYF. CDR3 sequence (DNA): TGTGCCAGCAGTGGACAGGCAGACACCTACGAGCAGTACTTC.

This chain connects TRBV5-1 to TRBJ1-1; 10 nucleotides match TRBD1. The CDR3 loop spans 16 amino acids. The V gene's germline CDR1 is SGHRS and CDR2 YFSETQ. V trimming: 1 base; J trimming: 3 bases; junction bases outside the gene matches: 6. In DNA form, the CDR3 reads TGCGCCAGCAGCTTGAGGGACAGGGGATTCTACACTGAAGCTTTCTTT. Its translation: CASSLRDRGFYTEAFF.

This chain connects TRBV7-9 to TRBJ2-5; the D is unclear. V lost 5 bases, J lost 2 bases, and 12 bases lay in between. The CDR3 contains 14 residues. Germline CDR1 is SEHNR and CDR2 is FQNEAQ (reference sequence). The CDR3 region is CASSPTSLQETQYF. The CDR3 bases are TGTGCCAGCAGCCCGACCTCCCTTCAAGAGACCCAGTACTTC.

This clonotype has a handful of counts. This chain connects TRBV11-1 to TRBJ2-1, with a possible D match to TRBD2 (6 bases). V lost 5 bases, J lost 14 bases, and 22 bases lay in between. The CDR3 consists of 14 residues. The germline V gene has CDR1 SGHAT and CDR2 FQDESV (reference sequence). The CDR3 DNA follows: TGTGCCAGCAGCGCATCATCGGGGGTTCCTCAGGAGTTCTTC. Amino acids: CASSASSGVPQEFF.

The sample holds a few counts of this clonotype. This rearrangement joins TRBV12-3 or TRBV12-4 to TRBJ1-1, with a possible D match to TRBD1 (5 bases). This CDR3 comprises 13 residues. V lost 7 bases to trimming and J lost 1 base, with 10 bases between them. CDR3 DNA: TGTGCCAGCACCCCGACAGCGAACACTGAAGCTTTCTTT. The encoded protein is CASTPTANTEAFF.

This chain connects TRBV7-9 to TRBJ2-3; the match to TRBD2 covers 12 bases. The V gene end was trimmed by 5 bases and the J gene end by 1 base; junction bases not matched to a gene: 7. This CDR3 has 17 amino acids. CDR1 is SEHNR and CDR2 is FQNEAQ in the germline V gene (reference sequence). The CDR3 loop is CASSHPTSGGRTDTQYF. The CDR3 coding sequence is TGTGCCAGCAGCCATCCCACTAGCGGGGGGCGCACAGATACGCAGTATTTT.

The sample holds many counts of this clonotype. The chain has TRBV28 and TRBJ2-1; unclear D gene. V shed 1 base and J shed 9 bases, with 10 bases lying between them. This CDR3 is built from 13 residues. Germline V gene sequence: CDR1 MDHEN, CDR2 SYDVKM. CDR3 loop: CASSLLAIGEQFF. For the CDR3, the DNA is TGTGCCAGCAGTTTATTGGCGATAGGTGAGCAGTTCTTC. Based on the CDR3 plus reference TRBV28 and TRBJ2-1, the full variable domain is DVKVTQSSRYLVKRTGEKVFLECVQDMDHENMFWYRQDPGLGLRLIYFSYDVKMKEKGDIPEGYSVSREKKERFSLILESASTNQTSMYLCASSLLAIGEQFFGPGTRLTVL.

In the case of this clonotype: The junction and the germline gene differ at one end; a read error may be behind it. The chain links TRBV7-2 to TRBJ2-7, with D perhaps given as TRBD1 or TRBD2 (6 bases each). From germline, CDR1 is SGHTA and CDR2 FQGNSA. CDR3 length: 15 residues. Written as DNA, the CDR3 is TGTGCCAACAGCTTAGTGGGGGGCCTTTACTACGAGCAGTACTTC. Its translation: CANSLVGGLYYEQYF.

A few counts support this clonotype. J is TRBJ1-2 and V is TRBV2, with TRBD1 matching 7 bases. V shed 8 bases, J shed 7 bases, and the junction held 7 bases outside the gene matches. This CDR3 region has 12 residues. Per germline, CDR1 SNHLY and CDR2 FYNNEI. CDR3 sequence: CASPTGLGGYTF. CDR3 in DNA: TGTGCCAGCCCGACAGGGTTGGGTGGCTACACCTTC.

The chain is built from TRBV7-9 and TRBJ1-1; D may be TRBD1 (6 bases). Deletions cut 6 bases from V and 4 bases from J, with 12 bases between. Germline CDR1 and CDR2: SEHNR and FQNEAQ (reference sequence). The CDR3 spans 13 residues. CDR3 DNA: TGTGCCAGCAGATTACAGGGAGGCACTGAAGCTTTCTTT. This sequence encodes CASRLQGGTEAFF.

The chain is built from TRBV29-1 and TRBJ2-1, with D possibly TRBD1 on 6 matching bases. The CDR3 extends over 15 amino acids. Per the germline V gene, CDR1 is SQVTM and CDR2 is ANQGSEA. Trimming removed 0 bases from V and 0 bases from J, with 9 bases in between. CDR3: CSVEDTGRSYNEQFF. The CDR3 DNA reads TGCAGCGTTGAAGATACAGGGCGCTCCTACAATGAGCAGTTCTTC.

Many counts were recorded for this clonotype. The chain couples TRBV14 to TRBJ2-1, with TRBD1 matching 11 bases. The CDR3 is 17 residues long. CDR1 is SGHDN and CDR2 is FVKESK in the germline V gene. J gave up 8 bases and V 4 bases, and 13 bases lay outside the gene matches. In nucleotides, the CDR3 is TGTGCCAGCAGCCCTAAGGACGGGACAGGGGGGCTTGATGAGCAGTTCTTC. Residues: CASSPKDGTGGLDEQFF.